This T cell receptor (beta chain) is drawn from a study of OX40 agonist ivuxolimab in advanced cancers. The wider study: Patients receiving dose escalation had hepatocellular carcinoma, melanoma, renal cell or head and neck cancer. Among those enrolled, mean age was around 55 years (range about 23 to 80) and 82.7% were male. Findings and limits, study-wide: On average, CD8+ T cells had more expanded clones than CD4+.

With regard to this clone: The antigen is unknown.

Samples were taken at baseline and on day 1 of cycles 4 and 7. V lost 0 bases, J lost 0 bases, and 5 bases stayed unmatched. The CDR3 totals 16 residues. Germline lookup yields CDR1 LNHDA and CDR2 SQIVND (reference sequence). Generated by immunoSEQ multiplex PCR, the TCRdb table keeps only in-frame clones and is missing some. The sample consists of 16,000 or so clones, around 75% of them appearing once. Sequenced material: CD4+ or CD8+ T cells sorted from blood, taken in a trial of the OX40 agonist ivuxolimab. V gene TRBV19 combines with J gene TRBJ2-7, with 7 bases identical to TRBD2. The source is an adult with an advanced solid tumor such as melanoma, head and neck, liver or kidney cancer. CDR3 region: CASSIDLGGSSYEQYF. The CDR3 nucleotides are TGTGCCAGTAGTATAGATCTGGGCGGGAGCTCCTACGAGCAGTACTTC.